These T cell receptor beta chains were read from a single sample in a study of T cell responses to AZD1222 COVID-19 vaccine. Some clones are missing from TCRdb's copy, which holds only in-frame ones; the method was immunoSEQ multiplex PCR. The sample consists of approximately 120,000 clones, around nine tenths of them appearing once. The sequenced sample was peripheral blood, obtained on day 0 of AZD1222 vaccination. The receptor source for this set is an adult in good health. CDR3s include the opening cysteine and the closing phenylalanine or tryptophan. The D gene is left open where the match is weak. Not every row has a clone size; where given, it reads once, few, many or a size class.

TRBJ1-1 | NA | once | TRBV18 | TGTGCCAGCTCACCTGGCTTCTCTGAAGCTTTCTTT | CASSPGFSEAFF
TRBJ1-3 | NA | NA | TRBV19 | TGTGCCACCAAGGGGCCCTTTCTTCAGGCTGGAAACACCATATATTTT | CATKGPFLQAGNTIYF
TRBJ1-5 | TRBD1 | NA | TRBV19 | TGTGCCAGTAGACTACAGGGGGCCAGCAATCAGCCCCAGCATTTT | CASRLQGASNQPQHF
TRBJ2-2 | NA | NA | TRBV5-1 | TGCGCCAGCAGCTTTAGCGGCGGGGAGCTGTTTTTT | CASSFSGGELFF
TRBJ1-6 | NA | NA | TRBV5-6 | TGTGCCAGCAGCTTGGGCGTGTCCTTAGCCTCCCTCCACTTT | CASSLGVSLASLHF
TRBJ1-2 | NA | NA | TRBV9 | TGTGCCAGCAGCGTAGGAGGAGGGGCTGGCTATGGCTACACCTTC | CASSVGGGAGYGYTF
TRBJ1-1 | NA | once | TRBV9 | TGTGCCAGCAGCCCTAAGGTGGGGTTCACTGAAGCTTTCTTT | CASSPKVGFTEAFF
TRBJ2-1 | TRBD2 | NA | TRBV7-3 | TGTGCCAGCAGCCCCGGACTAGCGGGAGTAAATGAGCAGTTCTTC | CASSPGLAGVNEQFF
TRBJ1-1 | TRBD1 | NA | TRBV7-3 | TGTGCCAGCAGCGCCGGGACAGGGTCGGACACTGAAGCTTTCTTT | CASSAGTGSDTEAFF
TRBJ1-1 | TRBD1 | NA | TRBV24-1 | TGTGCCACCAGTGATCCACTCGACAGGGGCGAAGCTTTCTTT | CATSDPLDRGEAFF
TRBJ2-6 | TRBD1 | NA | TRBV5-1 | TGCGCCAGCAGCTTGGGGGACAGCTCTGGGGCCAACGTCCTGACTTTC | CASSLGDSSGANVLTF
TRBJ2-6 | NA | NA | TRBV19 | TGTGCCAGTAGTCCCCTGGATGTGTCCTCTGGGGCCAACGTCCTGACTTTC | CASSPLDVSSGANVLTF
TRBJ1-6 | NA | NA | TRBV4-1 | TGCGCCAGCAGCCCCCGGACCCCAACAAGCTCCTATAATTCACCCCTCCACTTT | CASSPRTPTSSYNSPLHF
TRBJ2-7 | NA | NA | TRBV18 | TGTGCCAGCTCACCACTAGGCAGGAGCCTCTCCTACGAGCAGTACTTC | CASSPLGRSLSYEQYF
TRBJ2-1 | TRBD2 | NA | TRBV5-4 | TGTGCCAGCAGCTCCGGGACTAGCTCCTACAATGAGCAGTTCTTC | CASSSGTSSYNEQFF
TRBJ1-4 | NA | NA | TRBV2 | TGTGCCAGCAGTAAGAGAGCAACTAATGAAAAACTGTTTTTT | CASSKRATNEKLFF
TRBJ2-2 | NA | NA | TRBV9 | TGTGCCAGCAGCGACTCACCGGGGGCTGGCGGGGAGCTGTTTTTT | CASSDSPGAGGELFF
TRBJ2-2 | NA | NA | TRBV3-1/TRBV3-2 | TGTGCCAGCAGCCGAGGGGACACCGGGGAGCTGTTTTTT | CASSRGDTGELFF
TRBJ2-4 | NA | NA | TRBV21-1 | TGTGCCAGCAGCATTCGCGAAAACATTCAGTACTTC | CASSIRENIQYF
TRBJ2-1 | NA | NA | TRBV5-6 | TGTGCCAGCTTGACCTTGAATGAGCAGTTCTTC | CASLTLNEQFF
TRBJ1-6 | NA | NA | TRBV30 | TGTGCCTGGAGTCGAGACAGAGGCGTGTGGGATTCACCCCTCCACTTT | CAWSRDRGVWDSPLHF
TRBJ2-7 | NA | NA | TRBV5-4 | TGTGCCAGCAGCCAGGGGGGAGCAGTTATTTCTTACTTGTACTTC | CASSQGGAVISYLYF
TRBJ1-1 | NA | NA | TRBV30 | TGTGCCTGCTCCGGACAGCACAACACTGAAGCTTTCTTT | CACSGQHNTEAFF
TRBJ1-2 | NA | NA | TRBV19 | TGTGCCAGTAGCACACAGGGCAACTATGGCTACACCTTC | CASSTQGNYGYTF
TRBJ1-3 | TRBD1 | NA | TRBV5-6 | TGTGCCAGCAGCTTGGGGAGACAGGGTCGAAACACCATATATTTT | CASSLGRQGRNTIYF
TRBJ1-2 | NA | once | TRBV7-8 | TGTGCCAGCAGCTTAGAAGACAGTCGCTCGGGCTACACCTTC | CASSLEDSRSGYTF
TRBJ1-4 | NA | NA | TRBV7-8 | TGTGCCAGCAGCTTAGGGGGAGGGCGCACTAATGAAAAACTGTTTTTT | CASSLGGGRTNEKLFF
TRBJ2-5 | TRBD2 | NA | TRBV5-1 | TGCGCCAGCAGCTCTAGCGGGAATGTAGAGACCCAGTACTTC | CASSSSGNVETQYF
TRBJ2-1 | TRBD2 | NA | TRBV14 | TGTGCCAGCAGCCGCACCGGGGGGGCGGCCTACAATGAGCAGTTCTTC | CASSRTGGAAYNEQFF
TRBJ1-2 | NA | NA | TRBV7-2 | TGTGCCAGCAGCTTAGATCCGATCGACTATGGCTACACCTTC | CASSLDPIDYGYTF
TRBJ2-6 | NA | NA | TRBV7-9 | TGTGCCAGCAGCCCTGGGGGCGACTCTGGGGCCAACGTCCTGACTTTC | CASSPGGDSGANVLTF
TRBJ1-2 | TRBD1 | NA | TRBV7-2 | TGTGCCAGCAGCCCCCGACAGGGGCCCCCTAACTATGGCTACACCTTC | CASSPRQGPPNYGYTF
TRBJ1-2 | TRBD1 | NA | TRBV7-8 | TGTGCCAGCAGCCCCGGGACAGGATATGGCTACACCTTC | CASSPGTGYGYTF
TRBJ1-2 | NA | NA | TRBV3-1/TRBV3-2 | TGTGCCAGCAGCGCAGTCTCCTATGGCTACACCTTC | CASSAVSYGYTF
TRBJ2-5 | NA | NA | TRBV7-3 | TGTGCCAGCAGCAAAAACGTCCAAGAGACCCAGTACTTC | CASSKNVQETQYF
TRBJ2-5 | NA | NA | TRBV7-2 | TGTGCCAGCAGCTCCGGTCCTAGGAGGGTCCAAGAGACCCAGTACTTC | CASSSGPRRVQETQYF
TRBJ1-1 | NA | NA | TRBV7-9 | TGTGCCAGCCAGATTGGCGCGGGCACTGAAGCTTTCTTT | CASQIGAGTEAFF
TRBJ2-1 | NA | NA | TRBV7-3 | TGTGCCAGCAGCTCGGGGTTATACAATGAGCAGTTCTTC | CASSSGLYNEQFF
TRBJ1-4 | NA | NA | TRBV13 | TGTGCCAGCAGCCCACCCCGGCCAGACTTTAATGAAAAACTGTTTTTT | CASSPPRPDFNEKLFF
TRBJ2-2 | TRBD2 | NA | TRBV7-8 | TGTGCCAGCAGCTCGACTAGCGGGGCGGGGGTCACCGGGGAGCTGTTTTTT | CASSSTSGAGVTGELFF
TRBJ2-2 | TRBD1 | NA | TRBV19 | TGTGCCAGTAGTAGGGAGACAGGGTGGGGCACCGGGGAGCTGTTTTTT | CASSRETGWGTGELFF
TRBJ2-3 | TRBD2 | NA | TRBV6-4 | TGTGCCAGCAGTAATAGCGGGAGGTTTGCAGATACGCAGTATTTT | CASSNSGRFADTQYF
TRBJ1-4 | NA | NA | TRBV19 | TGTGCCAGTAGGGGGATCGGGGGACAAAATGAAAAACTGTTTTTT | CASRGIGGQNEKLFF
TRBJ2-2 | TRBD2 | NA | TRBV2 | TGTGCCAGCAGCTCTAGCGGGGCCACCGCCGGGGAGCTGTTTTTT | CASSSSGATAGELFF
TRBJ1-2 | NA | NA | TRBV5-1 | TGCGCCAGCAGCTCGGACGGGAATAACTATGGCTACACCTTC | CASSSDGNNYGYTF
TRBJ2-7 | TRBD1 | NA | TRBV5-1 | TGCGCCAGCAGCTTGGAAGGGACAGACTACGAGCAGTACTTC | CASSLEGTDYEQYF
TRBJ2-7 | NA | NA | TRBV29-1 | TGCAGCGTAGGTTCCACTCACGAGCAGTACTTC | CSVGSTHEQYF
TRBJ1-4 | TRBD1 | NA | TRBV3-1/TRBV3-2 | TGTGCCAGCAGCCCATGGACAGGGTCAGGTGAGGGTGAAAAACTGTTTTTT | CASSPWTGSGEGEKLFF
TRBJ1-1 | NA | NA | TRBV7-2 | TGTGCCAGCAGCTTAGTAAAGATCGGCGGCGCAGAAGCTTTCTTT | CASSLVKIGGAEAFF
TRBJ1-1 | NA | NA | TRBV28 | TGTGCCGGCAGTAATTCAGGGCGAGCTGAAGCTTTCTTT | CAGSNSGRAEAFF
TRBJ2-7 | TRBD1 | NA | TRBV28 | TGTGCCAGCGAGACAGGGCCTCCCTACAAGCAGTACTTC | CASETGPPYKQYF
TRBJ1-5 | NA | NA | TRBV15 | TGTGCCACCAGTGGCAGGTATAGCAATCAGCCCCAGCATTTT | CATSGRYSNQPQHF
TRBJ2-4 | NA | NA | TRBV7-2 | TGTGCCAGCAGCTTAGCCCAAGGGGGGACAAGGGCCAAAAACATTCAGTACTTC | CASSLAQGGTRAKNIQYF
TRBJ1-3 | NA | NA | TRBV19 | TGTGCCAGCCGCAAGAGGAGCTCTGGAAACACCATATATTTT | CASRKRSSGNTIYF
TRBJ2-7 | TRBD1 | NA | TRBV9 | TGTGCCAGCAGCGTAGACCCCAGGGGGCAAAACAACGAGCAGTACTTC | CASSVDPRGQNNEQYF